Shown below are 7 T cell receptor beta chains from a single sample sequenced in a study of shared clonotypes between healthy human individuals. Sequencing was performed with immunoSEQ multiplex PCR; in TCRdb, only in-frame clones are kept and a portion is missing. The sample carries under 750,000 clones, 55% to 80% recorded once. Sequenced: memory CD4+ T cells sorted from blood. Subset given: CD45RA-negative fraction. These receptors were taken from a woman in her twenties or thirties in good health.

This CDR3 reads CATSRDIGGNEKLFF. CDR3 coding DNA: TGTGCCACCAGCAGAGATATTGGCGGGAATGAAAAACTGTTTTTT. V gene TRBV15 combines with J gene TRBJ1-4; D is unresolved. The V gene lost 0 bases and the J gene lost 5 bases, with 10 bases spanning the gap. Per germline, CDR1 LNHNV and CDR2 YYDKDF (reference sequence). CDR3 length: 15 residues.

This chain links TRBV28 with TRBJ2-2; TRBD1 aligns across 8 bases. The CDR3 contains 14 residues. V lost 7 bases, J lost 6 bases, and 7 bases stayed unmatched. The germline V gene encodes CDR1 MDHEN and CDR2 SYDVKM. CDR3 loop: CASITGGSAGELFF. CDR3 coding DNA: TGTGCCAGCATAACAGGGGGATCGGCCGGGGAGCTGTTTTTT.

V usage is TRBV10-3 and J usage is TRBJ2-7; 9 bases map to TRBD1. The CDR3 has 12 amino acids. Trimming took 10 bases from V and 5 from J; bases not matched to a gene: 6. In germline, CDR1 is ENHRY, CDR2 SYGVKD. CDR3 region: CASSGTGNEQYF. CDR3 DNA sequence: TGTGCCAGCTCCGGGACAGGGAACGAGCAGTACTTC.

The rearrangement links TRBV25-1 to TRBJ2-3; D ambiguous. CDR3 length: 16 residues. CDR1 is MGHDK, CDR2 SYGVNS, per germline. V was shortened by 2 bases and J by 0 bases, with 12 bases between the two germline ends. The chain's CDR3 is CASSEGVRPSTDTQYF. In nucleotides, the CDR3 is TGTGCCAGCAGTGAAGGCGTCAGGCCTAGCACAGATACGCAGTATTTT.

This chain connects TRBV30 to TRBJ1-1; no reliable D call. The germline CDR1 and CDR2 sequences are GTSNPN and SVGIG (reference sequence). The CDR3 consists of 15 residues. The V end lost 0 bases, the J end lost 4 bases, and 15 bases lay between the germline ends. The CDR3 spells CAWSVRSGEGTEAFF. CDR3 bases: TGTGCCTGGAGTGTACGGAGTGGGGAGGGCACTGAAGCTTTCTTT.

This clone was observed a few times. The CDR3 protein is CASSPQLTGNTEAFF. CDR3 sequence (DNA): TGTGCCAGCAGCCCACAACTTACAGGGAACACTGAAGCTTTCTTT. The chain carries TRBV7-2 and TRBJ1-1; possibly TRBD1 for D (5 bases). Trimming left V 5 bases short and J 1 base short, with 14 bases between. This CDR3 has 15 amino acids. Per the germline V gene, CDR1 is SGHTA and CDR2 is FQGNSA.

This clone occurred many times. The V gene is TRBV14, the J gene TRBJ1-2; tentatively, D is TRBD1 (5 bases). The CDR3 spans 12 residues. V was cut by 4 bases and J by 4 bases, with 7 bases left in between. Germline values: CDR1 SGHDN, CDR2 FVKESK. The CDR3 protein is CASSLDSYGYTF. The CDR3 nucleotides are TGTGCCAGCAGCCTAGACAGCTATGGCTACACCTTC.